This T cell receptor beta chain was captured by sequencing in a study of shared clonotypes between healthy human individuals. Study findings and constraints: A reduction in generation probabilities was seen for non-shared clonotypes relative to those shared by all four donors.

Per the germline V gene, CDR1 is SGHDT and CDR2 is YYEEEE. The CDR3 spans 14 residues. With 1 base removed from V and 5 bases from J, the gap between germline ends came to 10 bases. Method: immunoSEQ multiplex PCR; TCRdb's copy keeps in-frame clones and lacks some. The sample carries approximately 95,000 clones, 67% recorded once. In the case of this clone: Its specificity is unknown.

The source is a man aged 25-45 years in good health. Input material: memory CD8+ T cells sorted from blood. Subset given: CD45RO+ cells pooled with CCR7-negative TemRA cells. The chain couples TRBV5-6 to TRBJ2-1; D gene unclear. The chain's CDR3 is CASSLSSTHNEQFF. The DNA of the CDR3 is TGTGCCAGCAGCTTGAGTTCGACTCACAATGAGCAGTTCTTC.